The clone carrying this T cell receptor beta chain was observed a handful of times. Its specificity is unknown. The germline V gene encodes CDR1 MNHEY and CDR2 SVGEGT. The CDR3 runs 17 residues. V lost 4 bases to trimming and J lost 3 bases; unmatched junction nucleotides: 9. 5'RACE primed at constant segments yielded TCR alpha and TCR beta cDNA libraries bearing sample barcodes and UMIs. TCRdb called the 5' RACE reads again in MiXCR, with one record for every CDR3 protein. Found here are hundreds of thousands of distinct CDR3 sequences, roughly 13% of them singletons; the top ten hold 22%. These data come from a study of T-cell memory formation after mild COVID-19. Study as a whole: Largely, the TCR clusters proved donor specific. Study-level findings and limits: Contracting CD4+ clones were located mainly in CM and EM, and CD8+ clones in EMRA. Clones from the second wave (peaking day 37) had unconfirmed SARS-CoV-2 specificity.

This chain uses TRBV6-2 or TRBV6-3 with TRBJ2-2, with 9 bases that match TRBD1. The sequencing input was PBMCs or a T cell subset sorted from them (not recorded which). The sequence came from a man aged 18 to 30 who had mild COVID-19 (a few samples of this study predate the infection). Cell type and time point are not known. DNA for the CDR3: TGTGCCAGCAGTTCTCTACCGGGACAGGGACACACCGGGGAGCTGTTTTTT. Amino acid sequence: CASSSLPGQGHTGELFF.